This TCR beta chain was observed in a study of T cell responses to AZD1222 COVID-19 vaccine. Notes on the study in general: The donor cohort was predominantly white British with a female majority, and clonal diversity may have been underestimated. Across spike, vaccine-associated CD4 TCRs were found, dominant at 160-218 and 743-854. Close to half of all spike-specific TCRs reportedly target regions of the variants that are unmutated. Increased Spike-specific TCR breadth and depth were observed after two AZD1222 doses.

As concerns this clone: No antigen is known for it.

Libraries were prepared by immunoSEQ multiplex PCR; TCRdb keeps only in-frame clonotypes and omits some of them. The repertoire holds approximately 150,000 clones, around 91% seen once, with approximately 5% in the top ten. This TCR derives from an adult in good health. The input for sequencing was peripheral blood, taken on day 0 of AZD1222 vaccination.

CDR3 in amino acids: CASSLYNEQFF. As DNA, the CDR3 is TGTGCCAGCAGTTTATACAATGAGCAGTTCTTC. The V and J genes are TRBV27 and TRBJ2-1; D is uncertain. The germline V and J ends were trimmed by 1 base and 5 bases, with 0 bases remaining between them. CDR1 and CDR2 (germline): MNHEY, SMNVEV (reference sequence). The CDR3 consists of 11 residues.